A single sample gave rise to the 19 T cell receptor beta chains below, sequenced in a study of shared clonotypes between healthy human individuals. Clones were sequenced by immunoSEQ multiplex PCR, and TCRdb holds only the in-frame ones, with some missing. This table holds approximately 530,000 clones, about 96% found once. Sequencing input: naive CD4+ T cells sorted from blood. Documented subset: CD45RA+ positively selected. These receptors were taken from a woman aged 25 to 39 in good health.

The chain carries TRBV4-3 and TRBJ2-3, with D perhaps matching TRBD1 or TRBD2 (5 bases each). The V gene's germline CDR1 is LGHNA and CDR2 YSLEER. Trimming cost V 4 bases and J 6 bases, with 5 bases left between them. This CDR3 has 11 residues. This CDR3 is CASSRGDTQYF. For the CDR3, the DNA is TGCGCCAGCAGCCGGGGGGATACGCAGTATTTT.

This clone showed up just once. This chain uses TRBV13 with TRBJ1-3; D is ambiguous. V was shortened by 2 bases and J by 4 bases, with 3 bases between the two germline ends. Germline lookup yields CDR1 PRHDT and CDR2 FYEKMQ (reference sequence). The CDR3 consists of 12 residues. Here the CDR3 reads CASSLSGNTIYF. CDR3 nucleotide sequence: TGTGCCAGCAGCTTATCAGGAAACACCATATATTTT.

The chain is built from TRBV15 and TRBJ2-5; 12 nucleotides align to TRBD2. CDR1 is LNHNV, CDR2 YYDKDF, per germline (reference sequence). CDR3 length: 17 amino acids. V dropped 3 bases and J dropped 4; count of bases not matched to a gene: 9. The CDR3 DNA follows: TGTGCCACCAGCAGTGATTCCCCGGGACTAGCGGGAGAGACCCAGTACTTC. Encoded protein: CATSSDSPGLAGETQYF.

The rearrangement uses TRBV19 and TRBJ1-2; D gene uncertain. The ends were cut back, 7 bases at V and 4 bases at J, with 16 bases in the middle. Looked up from germline, CDR1 is LNHDA and CDR2 is SQIVND (reference sequence). The CDR3 sequence is 14 residues long. This chain's CDR3 is CASTQRTAIYGYTF. As DNA, the CDR3 is TGTGCCAGTACCCAAAGGACCGCCATCTATGGCTACACCTTC.

The table lists this clone with a count of one. The V and J genes are TRBV9 and TRBJ2-1, with TRBD2 identical over 12 bases. CDR1 SGDLS and CDR2 YYNGEE come from the germline V gene. After removal of 4 bases from V and 3 bases from J, the junction contained 14 bases not matched to a gene. The length of the CDR3 is 19 residues. Written as DNA, the CDR3 is TGTGCCAGCAGCCAACAAGGACGACTAGCGGGAGTTTACTACAATGAGCAGTTCTTC. It codes for CASSQQGRLAGVYYNEQFF.

The chain combines TRBV29-1 with TRBJ1-1, with 8 nucleotides matching TRBD1. The CDR3 is made up of 12 amino acids. Germline V CDR1 and CDR2: SQVTM, ANQGSEA. Germline trimming cut 7 bases from V and 5 bases from J; bases unmatched to any gene: 6. The CDR3 spells CSARQGRTEAFF. In DNA form, the CDR3 reads TGCAGCGCCCGACAGGGGCGGACTGAAGCTTTCTTT.

The V call is TRBV19, the J call TRBJ1-2, with D perhaps matching TRBD1 (5 bases). The length of the CDR3 is 13 residues. V was trimmed by 9 bases and J by 8 bases, leaving 19 bases between them. In germline, CDR1 is LNHDA, CDR2 SQIVND (reference sequence). The CDR3 is CASTGTPVGGYTF. Here the CDR3 DNA reads TGTGCCAGCACCGGGACGCCGGTTGGGGGCTACACCTTC. The full variable domain, with the rest looked up from reference TRBV19 and TRBJ1-2, is DGGITQSPKYLFRKEGQNVTLSCEQNLNHDAMYWYRQDPGQGLRLIYYSQIVNDFQKGDIAEGYSVSREKKESFPLTVTSAQKNPTAFYLCASTGTPVGGYTFGSGTRLTVV.

The genes are TRBV5-1 and TRBJ2-7; D tentatively reads TRBD1 or TRBD2 (5 bases each). This CDR3 is built from 15 residues. The germline CDR1 and CDR2 sequences are SGHRS and YFSETQ. Trimming pared 4 bases from V and 0 bases from J, leaving 14 bases between. The CDR3, as DNA: TGCGCCAGCAGCCCTCGGGACCTACGCTCCTACGAGCAGTACTTC. Its protein product is CASSPRDLRSYEQYF.

The chain joins TRBV2 to TRBJ1-2; 7 nucleotides match TRBD1. The CDR3 is made up of 15 amino acids. After removal of 6 bases from V and 4 bases from J, the junction contained 11 bases not matched to a gene. Germline assignment: CDR1 SNHLY and CDR2 FYNNEI. The CDR3 sequence is CASRTGTDSLYGYTF. The CDR3 region has the DNA TGTGCCAGCAGAACCGGGACAGACAGCCTCTATGGCTACACCTTC.

This clone was observed once. Additional DNA sequences in this sample encode the identical CDR3. The chain is built from TRBV6-1 and TRBJ1-5; D is ambiguous. V lost 1 base, J lost 7 bases, and 11 bases lay in between. This CDR3 spans 14 amino acids. In germline, CDR1 is MNHNS, CDR2 SASEGT. DNA for the CDR3: TGTGCCAGCAGTGAAGTAGGTGTGGGACAGCCCCAGCATTTT. Translation gives CASSEVGVGQPQHF.

The chain combines TRBV5-1 with TRBJ1-2; D might be TRBD1 (5 bases). The V end was cut by 1 base, the J end by 1 base, with 8 bases between. CDR1 and CDR2 (germline): SGHRS, YFSETQ. The CDR3 covers 14 residues. DNA for the CDR3: TGCGCCAGCAGCTTGTCGCAGGGTAACTATGGCTACACCTTC. As protein: CASSLSQGNYGYTF.

V is TRBV27 and J is TRBJ2-1; 9 bases agree with TRBD1. J was trimmed by 4 bases and V by 5 bases; bases with no gene match: 6. The CDR3 extends over 15 amino acids. In germline, CDR1 is MNHEY, CDR2 SMNVEV (reference sequence). The CDR3 loop reads CASSSRDRDYNEQFF. The DNA of the CDR3 is TGTGCCAGCAGTAGTCGGGACAGGGATTACAATGAGCAGTTCTTC.

The J gene is TRBJ2-7, the V gene TRBV18, with 7 bases lining up with TRBD2. Germline loops: CDR1 KGHSH, CDR2 LQKENI. The CDR3 consists of 16 residues. V was clipped by 1 base and J by 2 bases; unmatched bases: 8. The CDR3 loop is CASSPLDAGTTYEQYF. In DNA form, the CDR3 reads TGTGCCAGCTCACCACTAGATGCGGGGACTACCTACGAGCAGTACTTC.

The chain carries TRBV6-6 and TRBJ1-3, with D possibly TRBD1 on 5 matching bases. V lost 0 bases and J 3 bases, leaving 9 bases between the germline ends. The germline gives CDR1 MNHNY, CDR2 SVGAGI (reference sequence). The CDR3 totals 15 residues. The CDR3 reads CASSYSGRVGNTIYF. Here the CDR3 DNA reads TGTGCCAGCAGTTACTCTGGCAGGGTTGGAAACACCATATATTTT.

This clone came up once. The genes are TRBV27 and TRBJ1-6; D ambiguous. Per germline, CDR1 MNHEY and CDR2 SMNVEV (reference sequence). The CDR3 is 14 amino acids. Trimming cost V 6 bases and J 8 bases, with 14 bases left between them. CDR3 protein: CASRAWVGDSPLHF. CDR3 sequence (DNA): TGTGCCAGCAGGGCGTGGGTGGGAGATTCACCCCTCCACTTT.

CDR3 protein: CASTGGRVRDTQYF. Here the CDR3 DNA reads TGTGCCAGCACGGGCGGCAGGGTTAGGGATACGCAGTATTTT. The chain couples TRBV27 to TRBJ2-3; possibly TRBD1 for D (5 bases). Germline CDR1 reads MNHEY; CDR2 reads SMNVEV (reference sequence). The CDR3 runs to 14 residues. The germline V and J ends were trimmed by 7 bases and 6 bases, with 17 bases remaining between them.

The V and J genes are TRBV27 and TRBJ2-7; TRBD2 agrees at 11 bases. The CDR3 length is 18 residues. In germline, CDR1 is MNHEY, CDR2 SMNVEV (reference sequence). V dropped 7 bases and J dropped 2; count of bases not matched to a gene: 16. The CDR3 DNA follows: TGTGCCAGCAAGATCCGGATCGGGGGACTAGCGGAGCCCTACGAGCAGTACTTC. The encoded protein is CASKIRIGGLAEPYEQYF.

The rearrangement links TRBV18 to TRBJ1-5; the D is unclear. The V gene's germline CDR1 is KGHSH and CDR2 LQKENI. With 2 bases removed from V and 5 bases from J, the gap between germline ends came to 7 bases. The CDR3 sequence is 13 residues long. CDR3: CASSPAEDQPQHF. Here the CDR3 DNA reads TGTGCCAGCTCACCAGCGGAGGATCAGCCCCAGCATTTT.

The J gene is TRBJ1-1, the V gene TRBV5-6; D call uncertain. This CDR3 has 15 residues. The V end lost 2 bases, the J end lost 1 base, and 12 bases lay between the germline ends. CDR1 is SGHDT and CDR2 is YYEEEE in the germline V gene. In nucleotides, the CDR3 is TGTGCCAGCAGCTTCTTAGATAGACAGAACACTGAAGCTTTCTTT. This gives the protein CASSFLDRQNTEAFF.